This is a list of T cell receptor beta chains from one sample in a study of CD8 T cells in Susac syndrome. TCRdb reprocessed the immunoSEQ multiplex PCR reads with MiXCR, giving one entry per CDR3 protein. The data contain 200,000 or so distinct CDR3 sequences, roughly 94% of them singletons. What was sequenced was CD8+ T cells from PBMCs. These receptors all come from a human donor with Susac syndrome. CDR3s include the opening cysteine and the closing phenylalanine or tryptophan. D genes are given only for firm matches. Size tells how often a clone was seen (once, few, many) or the class of an expanded clone, and some rows leave it out.

V gene: TRBV4-1; clone size: NA; J gene: TRBJ2-2; D gene: NA; CDR3 DNA: TGCGCCAGCAGCCCAGGTCAGGGGTTGGTCAACGGGGAGCTGTTTTTT; CDR3 protein: CASSPGQGLVNGELFF
V gene: TRBV30; clone size: once; J gene: TRBJ1-1; D gene: TRBD1; CDR3 DNA: TGTGCCTGGAGCCGGGACAGGGGGACTGAAGCTTTCTTT; CDR3 protein: CAWSRDRGTEAFF
V gene: TRBV20-1; clone size: NA; J gene: TRBJ2-3; D gene: TRBD2; CDR3 DNA: TGCAGTGCTAGATCAGCTCTTCGGGAGGGGGATACGCAGTATTTT; CDR3 protein: CSARSALREGDTQYF
V gene: TRBV3-1; clone size: NA; J gene: TRBJ2-7; D gene: NA; CDR3 DNA: TGTGCCAGCAGCCAAGGCGAAGGTCAGGGGATCGAGCAGTACTTC; CDR3 protein: CASSQGEGQGIEQYF
V gene: TRBV9; clone size: NA; J gene: TRBJ2-7; D gene: NA; CDR3 DNA: TGTGCCAGCAGCGTAGACGAGGGAATGGACGAGCAGTACTTC; CDR3 protein: CASSVDEGMDEQYF
V gene: TRBV4-1; clone size: once; J gene: TRBJ2-2; D gene: NA; CDR3 DNA: TGCGCCAGCAGCCATTCCCTAGGAACCGGGGAGCTGTTTTTT; CDR3 protein: CASSHSLGTGELFF
V gene: TRBV5-1; clone size: NA; J gene: TRBJ2-1; D gene: NA; CDR3 DNA: TGCGCCAGCAGCTTGGTTGGCTTACACAATGAGCAGTTCTTC; CDR3 protein: CASSLVGLHNEQFF
V gene: TRBV10-2; clone size: NA; J gene: TRBJ2-7; D gene: TRBD1; CDR3 DNA: TGCGCCAGCACCGAGTCGGGACAGGGGGCCTACGAGCAGTACTTC; CDR3 protein: CASTESGQGAYEQYF
V gene: TRBV2; clone size: once; J gene: TRBJ2-1; D gene: NA; CDR3 DNA: TGTGCCAGCAGTGAACGACTAGACAATGAGCAGTTCTTC; CDR3 protein: CASSERLDNEQFF
V gene: TRBV9; clone size: NA; J gene: TRBJ2-1; D gene: NA; CDR3 DNA: TGTGCCAGCAGCGGAAAAGGACAGTACAATGAGCAGTTCTTC; CDR3 protein: CASSGKGQYNEQFF
V gene: TRBV30; clone size: NA; J gene: TRBJ1-2; D gene: NA; CDR3 DNA: TGTGCCTGGACTTCGTTTAACTATGGCTACACCTTC; CDR3 protein: CAWTSFNYGYTF
V gene: TRBV6-5; clone size: NA; J gene: TRBJ2-3; D gene: NA; CDR3 DNA: TGTGCCAGCAGCAAAGTCCTCAGCACAGATACGCAGTATTTT; CDR3 protein: CASSKVLSTDTQYF
V gene: TRBV3-1; clone size: NA; J gene: TRBJ1-1; D gene: NA; CDR3 DNA: TGTGCCAGCAGCCACCGATACCTGGAGGGTAGCACTGAAGCTTTCTTT; CDR3 protein: CASSHRYLEGSTEAFF
V gene: TRBV10-3; clone size: NA; J gene: TRBJ2-7; D gene: TRBD2; CDR3 DNA: TGTGCCATCAGTGAGAGACAGACTAGCGCTACCTACGAGCAGTACTTC; CDR3 protein: CAISERQTSATYEQYF
V gene: TRBV9; clone size: NA; J gene: TRBJ2-1; D gene: TRBD2; CDR3 DNA: TGTGCCAGCAGCGCGGGTGGGGGGGTCCATGAGCAGTTCTTC; CDR3 protein: CASSAGGGVHEQFF
V gene: TRBV7-8; clone size: NA; J gene: TRBJ2-5; D gene: TRBD2; CDR3 DNA: TGTGCCAGCAGCCTCCCTTTTCTAGCGGGGGGCCCGGAGACCCAGTACTTC; CDR3 protein: CASSLPFLAGGPETQYF